These 3 T cell receptor beta chains share one sample of origin, sequenced in a study of T cell responses to AZD1222 COVID-19 vaccine. TCRdb's copy holds only in-frame clones and misses some; the assay was immunoSEQ multiplex PCR. The data hold about 78,000 clones, with about nine tenths observed a single time. The sample in question was peripheral blood, obtained 28 days after the second AZD1222 dose. Source of these receptors: an adult who received the AZD1222 COVID-19 vaccine.

The chain combines TRBV4-1 with TRBJ2-2; 7 nucleotides match TRBD1. The J segment lost 4 bases and the V segment lost 4 bases, leaving 6 bases of the junction unmatched. This CDR3 comprises 15 residues. Looked up from germline, CDR1 is MGHRA and CDR2 is YSYEKL. The CDR3: CASSPTGVGTGELFF. CDR3 nucleotide sequence: TGCGCCAGCAGCCCAACAGGGGTAGGCACCGGGGAGCTGTTTTTT.

This rearrangement joins TRBV7-9 to TRBJ1-1, with unresolved D. The germline V gene encodes CDR1 SEHNR and CDR2 FQNEAQ (reference sequence). V was clipped by 6 bases and J by 7 bases, with 9 bases between them. The CDR3 contains 11 residues. CDR3 sequence reads: CASSQQLEAFF. The CDR3 coding sequence is TGTGCCAGCAGTCAACAGCTTGAAGCTTTCTTT.

V and J are TRBV9 and TRBJ2-7, with unresolved D. The germline gives CDR1 SGDLS, CDR2 YYNGEE. This CDR3 has 14 amino acids. V was trimmed by 1 base and J by 6 bases, leaving 14 bases between them. The CDR3 here is CASSVNTAMGEQYF. CDR3 coding DNA: TGTGCCAGCAGCGTAAATACAGCCATGGGCGAGCAGTACTTC.